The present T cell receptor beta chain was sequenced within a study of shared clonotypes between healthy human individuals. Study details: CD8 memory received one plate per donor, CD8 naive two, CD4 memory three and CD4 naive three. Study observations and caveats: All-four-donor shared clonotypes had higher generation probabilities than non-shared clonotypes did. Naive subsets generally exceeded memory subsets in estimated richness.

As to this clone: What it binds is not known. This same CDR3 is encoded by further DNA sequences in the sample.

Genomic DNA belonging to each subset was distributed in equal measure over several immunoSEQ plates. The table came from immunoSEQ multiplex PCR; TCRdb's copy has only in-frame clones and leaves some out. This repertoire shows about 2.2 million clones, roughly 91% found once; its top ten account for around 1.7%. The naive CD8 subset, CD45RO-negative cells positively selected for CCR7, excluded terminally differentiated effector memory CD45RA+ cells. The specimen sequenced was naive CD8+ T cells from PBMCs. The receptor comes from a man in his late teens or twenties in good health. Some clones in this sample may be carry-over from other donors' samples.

CDR3 in DNA: TGCGCCAGCAGCCAAGGCAGCAACACCGGGGAGCTGTTTTTT. It is translated as CASSQGSNTGELFF. The chain employs TRBV4-1 and TRBJ2-2; D not certain. V lost 1 base and J lost 2, with 5 bases in between. The V gene's germline CDR1 is MGHRA and CDR2 YSYEKL. The CDR3 length is 14 residues.